The source of this TCR beta chain is a study of T cell clones after liver transplantation (dated by TCRdb to between 2017 and 2020). Broadly, across the study: The samples were obtained from ITN030ST, a randomized trial that attempted immunosuppression withdrawal within 2 years after liver transplantation. Donor-reactive T cell clones were identified by TCRbeta sequencing after a pre-transplant mixed lymphocyte reaction and then tracked in post-transplant blood. Third party-reactive TCRbeta sequences were also identified from pre-transplant MLRs to serve as an antigen-independent comparator for donor-reactive sequences. Three of the eight recipients were HCV-positive; the others were transplanted for non-autoimmune, non-viral indications. Subjects received no induction therapy and standard immunosuppression until randomization at 12-24 months post-transplant. To count as tolerant, a recipient had to stay completely off immunosuppression for at least one year without liver enzymes climbing beyond twice the upper limit of normal. Blood samples were collected pre-transplant, pre-randomization before withdrawal, and post-randomization after either complete withdrawal or failed withdrawal. Of the 8 liver transplant recipients making up the studied cohort, 3 were classified as tolerant and 5 as non-tolerant. Study-level results and caveats: Circulating donor-reactive CD4 TCRbeta sequences fell significantly post-transplant in 5 of 8 subjects, irrespective of tolerance or HCV status. Conclusions were preliminary, limited by small, heterogeneous patient numbers and non-standardized post-transplant time points. In a couple of subjects, low numbers of available donor cells limited the measurable donor-reactive repertoire. Donor-reactive sequences declined more than third party-reactive ones, suggesting partial antigen-specific deletion unrelated to withdrawal success. Because allograft tissue specimens were not available, migration of donor-reactive T cells into the graft, rather than deletion, may have occurred. When repertoire turnover was accounted for, significantly reduced detection of donor-reactive sequences was found in 7 of 8 subjects for CD4 and in 8 of 8 subjects for CD8.

Regarding this clone: What antigen it recognizes has not been identified. It has no much larger one-base neighbor in the sample; base qualities were not kept.

High-throughput TCRbeta CDR3 sequencing of frozen genomic DNA was performed by immunoSEQ, with PCR amplification, mapping, bias correction and internal controls included. In the original analysis: Productive rearrangements were retained, and unique TCRbeta sequences were defined by the CDR3 nucleotide sequence together with the V and J gene. For classification of a sequence as donor-reactive, at least 5-fold expansion in CFSE-low cells relative to unstimulated pre-transplant cells and a frequency of at least 0.01% were required. Per-subject minimum frequency thresholds, based on the lowest-template unstimulated sample, ensured at least 90% detection power. Jensen-Shannon divergence between the top 1000 TCRbeta sequences post-transplant and pre-transplant was used to measure repertoire turnover. Changes in detection of donor-reactive sequences were assessed with two-sided Fisher's exact tests. TCRdb holds this immuneACCESS table with in-frame rearrangements only. Some clones are missing; in checked studies, unresolved V genes explain under half, and the rest has no known cause. That table is the source of V, J and clone size, and D and trimming were worked out from the DNA. The sample table records roughly 57,000 clones; 70% to 75% of these occur just once. The ten largest clones represent 15% of the sample.

This sample's time point label indicates: pre-transplant. Thawed unstimulated PBMCs were stained for CD3, CD4 and CD8 and FACS-sorted into CD3+CD4+ and CD3+CD8+ populations. Randomization to immunosuppression withdrawal applied to every one of the 8 studied subjects. The Qiagen DNeasy Blood and Tissue Kit was used for genomic DNA isolation. The material sequenced was CD4+ T cells from blood, taken before liver transplant. The origin of this receptor is a human donor who received a liver transplant.

The nucleotide sequence reads as follows: TGTGCCAGCGGGCGAAACACCATATATTTT. This gives the protein CASGRNTIYF. This sequence uses TRBV6-1 and TRBJ1-3; the D gene lacks a confident call. Cut back by 8 bases and 5 bases, the V and J ends lie 4 bases apart. Taken from the germline V gene, the CDR1 and CDR2 loops are MNHNS and SASEGT. The CDR3 spans 10 residues, from the cysteine through the phenylalanine. Of all the DNA, just the CDR3 is kept, 30 bases in frame from base 1.